These 15 T cell receptor beta chains were sequenced from one sample in a study of T cells in Graves' hyperthyroidism and ophthalmopathy. Amplified regions were TCR beta CDR3 sequences from RNA transcripts. RT-PCR in the first round (using the HTBI primer set) targeted the TCR CDR3. MiXCR, run by TCRdb on the multiplex PCR reads, gives a single entry per CDR3 protein. The repertoire holds about 840,000 distinct CDR3 sequences, with approximately 40% as singletons. Sequencing was done on a sample of blood. These receptors all come from a man between 18 and 35 years old with Graves' hyperthyroidism.

The rearrangement uses TRBV2 and TRBJ2-7; D not resolved. Germline V gene data show CDR1 as SNHLY and CDR2 as FYNNEI. CDR3 length equals 13 residues. V was trimmed by 6 bases and J by 4 bases, leaving 13 bases between them. Here the CDR3 reads CASSWTDKYEQYF. In DNA, the CDR3 is TGTGCCAGCAGCTGGACGGATAAATACGAGCAGTACTTC. Complete variable domain (other parts from reference TRBV2 and TRBJ2-7): EPEVTQTPSHQVTQMGQEVILRCVPISNHLYFYWYRQILGQKVEFLVSFYNNEISEKSEIFDDQFSVERPDGSNFTLKIRSTKLEDSAMYFCASSWTDKYEQYFGPGTRLTVT.

This clonotype was seen more than once but under ten times. V and J are TRBV29-1 and TRBJ2-7; D might be TRBD1 (6 bases). From germline, CDR1 is SQVTM and CDR2 ANQGSEA. The CDR3 runs to 12 residues. The V end lost 7 bases, the J end lost 0 bases, and 10 bases lay between the germline ends. The CDR3 sequence: CSAQGSSYEQYF. As DNA, the CDR3 is TGCAGCGCTCAGGGGAGCTCCTACGAGCAGTACTTC.

The V and J genes are TRBV7-9 and TRBJ1-1, with 8 bases that match TRBD1. The trim removed 5 bases at V and 3 bases at J, leaving 11 bases unmatched. The CDR3 covers 16 residues. Germline lookup yields CDR1 SEHNR and CDR2 FQNEAQ (reference sequence). CDR3 bases: TGTGCCAGCAGCAACGACAGGGGCTCAGGGTACACTGAAGCTTTCTTT. Protein sequence: CASSNDRGSGYTEAFF.

In its sample, this clonotype was seen a few times. The rearrangement links TRBV11-2 to TRBJ2-5, with a tentative D call TRBD1 (6 bases). Trimming pared 5 bases from V and 5 bases from J, leaving 18 bases between. There are 15 residues in the CDR3. Per the germline V gene, CDR1 is SGHAT and CDR2 is FQNNGV. CDR3 amino acids: CASSQVRGQGETQYF. The CDR3 DNA reads TGTGCCAGCAGCCAAGTCCGGGGTCAGGGGGAGACCCAGTACTTC.

As for this clonotype: At one boundary the junction diverges from the germline segment, which might be a read error. The V gene is TRBV2, the J gene TRBJ1-5; no clear D. The CDR3 consists of 15 residues. Germline CDR1 SNHLY, CDR2 FYNNEI. The CDR3: CASSQEHVGNQPQHF. CDR3 coding DNA: TGCGCCAGCAGCCAAGAACACGTTGGCAATCAGCCCCAGCATTTT.

The chain uses TRBV20-1 and TRBJ1-5; possibly TRBD1 for D (5 bases). Germline values: CDR1 DFQATT, CDR2 SNEGSKA (reference sequence). The length of the CDR3 is 13 residues. The V gene lost 6 bases and the J gene lost 4 bases, with 13 bases spanning the gap. The chain's CDR3 is CSASKWGNQPQHF. In DNA form, the CDR3 reads TGCAGTGCCAGCAAATGGGGGAATCAGCCCCAGCATTTT.

This clonotype was recorded once. The chain is built from TRBV27 and TRBJ1-1; D not resolved. V was shortened by 5 bases and J by 5 bases, with 15 bases between the two germline ends. Looked up from germline, CDR1 is MNHEY and CDR2 is SMNVEV (reference sequence). CDR3 length equals 14 residues. In DNA form, the CDR3 reads TGTGCCAGCAGTCCAGGCCGGGAATGGACTGAAGCTTTCTTT. It yields the protein CASSPGREWTEAFF.

This chain joins TRBV14 and TRBJ2-7, with 13 positions matching TRBD2. The germline gives CDR1 SGHDN, CDR2 FVKESK. V was clipped by 1 base and J by 1 base; unmatched bases: 4. The CDR3 totals 17 residues. CDR3 coding DNA: TGTGCCAGCAGCCAAGCTTTGGGACTAGCGGGGTCCTACGAGCAGTACTTC. Protein sequence: CASSQALGLAGSYEQYF.

The sample holds a few counts of this clonotype. J is TRBJ2-2 and V is TRBV9; D perhaps matches TRBD2 (5 bases). The V gene's germline CDR1 is SGDLS and CDR2 YYNGEE. The CDR3 sequence is 15 residues long. The V end lost 2 bases, the J end lost 0 bases, and 8 bases lay between the germline ends. CDR3 DNA: TGTGCCAGCAGCGTTAGAGGGCCGAACACCGGGGAGCTGTTTTTT. Protein sequence: CASSVRGPNTGELFF. Using reference TRBV9 and TRBJ2-2 for the parts outside the CDR3, the full variable domain is DSGVTQTPKHLITATGQRVTLRCSPRSGDLSVYWYQQSLDQGLQFLIQYYNGEERAKGNILERFSAQQFPDLHSELNLSSLELGDSALYFCASSVRGPNTGELFFGEGSRLTVL.

This clonotype was detected many times. The chain has TRBV29-1 and TRBJ2-5, with 8 bases aligning to TRBD1. CDR1 and CDR2 from the germline V gene are SQVTM and ANQGSEA. The CDR3 has 13 amino acids. V shed 6 bases, J shed 5 bases, and the junction held 8 bases outside the gene matches. CDR3 region: CSVADRGVETQYF. CDR3 coding DNA: TGCAGCGTCGCAGACAGGGGTGTGGAGACCCAGTACTTC.

This clonotype was recorded a few times. The J gene is TRBJ2-5, the V gene TRBV7-2; 10 bases are a match to TRBD2. The junction had 10 bases not matched to a gene; V was cut back by 5 bases and J by 4 bases. The CDR3 has 16 residues. Germline V gene sequence: CDR1 SGHTA, CDR2 FQGNSA. This CDR3 is CASSPISGGHGETQYF. The CDR3 bases are TGTGCCAGCAGCCCGATTAGCGGGGGGCATGGAGAGACCCAGTACTTC.

This clonotype has just a few counts. This rearrangement joins TRBV5-1 to TRBJ1-4; D gene ambiguous. This CDR3 has 14 amino acids. Between the trimmed V and J ends, which lost 1 base and 4 bases, there was a span of 8 bases. The germline V gene encodes CDR1 SGHRS and CDR2 YFSETQ. This CDR3 reads CASSLSESNEKLFF. Here the CDR3 DNA reads TGCGCCAGCAGCTTGTCAGAGAGTAATGAAAAACTGTTTTTT.

Concerning this clonotype itself: Relative to the germline gene, one junction end is altered; a read error may explain this. J is TRBJ2-6 and V is TRBV19, with D perhaps assigned TRBD1 or TRBD2 (7 bases each). The CDR3 is 14 amino acids. Germline CDR1 is LNHDA and CDR2 is SQIVND (reference sequence). The CDR3, as DNA: TGTGCCTCTTCAAGGGGGCCGGGGGGCAACGTCCTGACTTTC. Encoded protein: CASSRGPGGNVLTF.

This sequence joins TRBV7-2 and TRBJ2-7; D possibly corresponds to TRBD2 (6 bases). V was clipped by 5 bases and J by 5 bases, with 16 bases between them. Germline V gives CDR1 SGHTA, CDR2 FQGNSA. This CDR3 has 14 amino acids. This CDR3 reads CASSPWSGENEQYF. CDR3 bases: TGTGCCAGCAGCCCGTGGTCGGGGGAAAACGAGCAGTACTTC.

Note on this clonotype: One junction end disagrees with the germline gene, perhaps due to a read error. The rearrangement uses TRBV24-1 and TRBJ2-5; no reliable D call. CDR3 size: 15 residues. CDR1 and CDR2 (germline): KGHDR, SFDVKD. CDR3 DNA sequence: TGTGCCAGCAGTTACTTGGGCAGCTCACAAGAGACCCAGTACTTC. This encodes CASSYLGSSQETQYF.